These 26 T cell receptor beta chains were sequenced from one sample in a study of blood T cell repertoires in COVID-19. Assay: immunoSEQ multiplex PCR; the TCRdb copy retains only in-frame clones and omits some. This table has some 180,000 clones, approximately 85% appearing once. Sequenced: peripheral blood. The receptors stem from an elderly woman with COVID-19, enrolled during active disease.

The chain couples TRBV5-1 to TRBJ2-1; 7 bases map to TRBD2. The CDR3 runs to 14 residues. Germline assignment: CDR1 SGHRS and CDR2 YFSETQ. The trim removed 1 base at V and 7 bases at J, leaving 5 bases unmatched. CDR3 DNA: TGCGCCAGCAGCTTGATGGCGGGAGAAAATGAGCAGTTCTTC. Amino acid sequence: CASSLMAGENEQFF.

The chain employs TRBV28 and TRBJ1-5; D may be TRBD1 (6 bases). The V end was cut by 6 bases, the J end by 6 bases, with 15 bases between. CDR3 size: 14 residues. Germline CDR1 and CDR2: MDHEN and SYDVKM. The CDR3 DNA is TGTGCCAGCAGCCCCCACACAGGGACTCAGCCCCAGCATTTT. Amino acids: CASSPHTGTQPQHF.

Of note for this clone: At one end the junction does not follow the germline gene, possibly because of a read error. The rearrangement links TRBV7-7 to TRBJ1-5, with D unclear. The CDR3 sequence is 21 residues long. Germline V gives CDR1 SSHAT, CDR2 FNYEAQ (reference sequence). CDR3 region: CASSSSILLQAASLSNQPQHF. The CDR3 DNA reads as TGTGCTAGCAGCTCCAGCATTCTTCTGCAGGCCGCGTCACTTAGCAATCAGCCCCAGCATTTT.

This chain connects TRBV7-3 to TRBJ2-1; TRBD2 agrees at 10 bases. The CDR3 has 16 amino acids. Losses at the gene ends were 1 base for V and 7 bases for J; bases not matched to a gene: 7. The germline V gene encodes CDR1 SGHTA and CDR2 FQGTGA. As DNA, the CDR3 is TGTGCCAGCAGCTTAATGGGAGGGACTAGCGCTAATGAGCAGTTCTTC. It translates to CASSLMGGTSANEQFF.

The V call is TRBV18, the J call TRBJ2-6, with D maybe TRBD2 (6 bases). The CDR3 sequence is 13 residues long. The V gene lost 10 bases and the J gene lost 1 base, with 8 bases spanning the gap. Germline V gene data show CDR1 as KGHSH and CDR2 as LQKENI. This chain's CDR3 is CANAGSGANVLTF. The CDR3 DNA follows: TGTGCCAACGCGGGGTCTGGGGCCAACGTCCTGACTTTC.

V and J are TRBV18 and TRBJ2-6; TRBD1 agrees at 9 bases. CDR3 length: 16 residues. The ends lost 4 bases at V and 3 bases at J; junction bases unmatched: 4. Looked up from germline, CDR1 is KGHSH and CDR2 is LQKENI. This chain's CDR3 is CASSLTGGFGANVLTF. CDR3 DNA: TGTGCCAGCTCACTTACAGGGGGCTTTGGGGCCAACGTCCTGACTTTC.

The chain recombines TRBV5-5 with TRBJ2-1, with 10 bases fitting TRBD1. J was trimmed by 3 bases and V by 3 bases; bases with no gene match: 3. CDR3 size: 15 residues. Germline CDR1 SGHKS, CDR2 YYEKEE (reference sequence). The CDR3 DNA follows: TGTGCCAGCAGCTCGACAGGGGGCGGCTACAATGAGCAGTTCTTC. The encoded protein is CASSSTGGGYNEQFF.

The genes are TRBV7-9 and TRBJ2-7; possible D gene TRBD2, 6 bases. The ends were cut back, 3 bases at V and 3 bases at J, with 12 bases in the middle. Germline V gene data show CDR1 as SEHNR and CDR2 as FQNEAQ (reference sequence). This CDR3 comprises 14 residues. CDR3 DNA sequence: TGTGCCAGCAGCTTCGGCGGGGTAGGCTACGAGCAGTACTTC. Translated, it gives CASSFGGVGYEQYF.

The chain joins TRBV18 to TRBJ2-7; D remains unclear. With 0 bases removed from V and 7 bases from J, the gap between germline ends came to 7 bases. The CDR3 contains 12 residues. The germline gives CDR1 KGHSH, CDR2 LQKENI. CDR3 protein: CASSPPQREQYF. The CDR3 DNA follows: TGTGCCAGCTCACCACCTCAGCGTGAGCAGTACTTC. Looking up the rest from reference TRBV18 and TRBJ2-7 gives the full variable domain: NAGVMQNPRHLVRRRGQEARLRCSPMKGHSHVYWYRQLPEEGLKFMVYLQKENIIDESGMPKERFSAEFPKEGPSILRIQQVVRGDSAAYFCASSPPQREQYFGPGTRLTVT.

The chain recombines TRBV25-1 with TRBJ1-6; D uncertain. There are 16 residues in the CDR3. The V gene lost 4 bases and the J gene lost 4 bases, with 14 bases spanning the gap. Per germline, CDR1 MGHDK and CDR2 SYGVNS. The DNA of the CDR3 is TGTGCCAGCAGTGGATCGAGGCTCCGTTATAATTCACCCCTCCACTTT. It specifies CASSGSRLRYNSPLHF.

The gene calls are TRBV6-6 and TRBJ1-6; D is possibly TRBD1 (5 bases). V was trimmed by 0 bases and J by 9 bases, leaving 12 bases between them. Germline V gives CDR1 MNHNY, CDR2 SVGAGI (reference sequence). The CDR3 is 15 amino acids. The CDR3 region has the DNA TGTGCCAGCAGTTACTCGACACAAGGGGTTTCACCCCTCCACTTT. It encodes CASSYSTQGVSPLHF.

About this clone itself: A much more abundant neighbour one base away suggests this may be a read error. Different DNA sequences within this sample yield the same CDR3. CDR3: CSAKGNSPLHF. CDR3 nucleotides: TGCAGTGCGAAGGGGAATTCACCCCTCCACTTT. The J gene is TRBJ1-6, the V gene TRBV20-1, with TRBD1 as a possible D gene (5 bases). The length of the CDR3 is 11 residues. Germline values: CDR1 DFQATT, CDR2 SNEGSKA (reference sequence). Between the trimmed V and J ends, which lost 6 bases and 7 bases, there was a span of 7 bases.

The chain links TRBV19 to TRBJ1-1; D is unresolved. From germline, CDR1 is LNHDA and CDR2 SQIVND (reference sequence). The CDR3 loop spans 13 amino acids. The V gene lost 0 bases and the J gene lost 2 bases, with 4 bases spanning the gap. CDR3 protein: CASSIDPNTEAFF. CDR3 nucleotide sequence: TGTGCCAGTAGTATAGATCCTAACACTGAAGCTTTCTTT.

The count of this clone is one. The rearrangement links TRBV9 to TRBJ2-1; D gene uncertain. The V gene's germline CDR1 is SGDLS and CDR2 YYNGEE. The CDR3 has 15 residues. Trimming pared 0 bases from V and 3 bases from J, leaving 10 bases between. The CDR3 region is CASSVAPTVYNEQFF. In nucleotides, the CDR3 is TGTGCCAGCAGCGTAGCCCCGACTGTCTACAATGAGCAGTTCTTC.

The V gene is TRBV4-2, the J gene TRBJ2-1; 7 nucleotides line up with TRBD1. The CDR3 loop spans 16 amino acids. V lost 4 bases to trimming and J lost 12 bases; unmatched junction nucleotides: 18. Germline assignment: CDR1 LGHNA and CDR2 YNFKEQ. CDR3 residues: CASSLQGDRASFAQFF. DNA for the CDR3: TGTGCCAGCAGCCTCCAGGGAGACAGGGCCTCTTTTGCGCAGTTCTTC.

This chain uses TRBV28 with TRBJ1-5; the D is unclear. The V and J ends lost 6 bases and 0 bases respectively, with 9 bases between them. CDR1 and CDR2 (germline): MDHEN, SYDVKM. This CDR3 comprises 14 residues. The CDR3 DNA reads TGTGCCAGCAGCAAGGAGTATAGCAATCAGCCCCAGCATTTT. The encoded protein is CASSKEYSNQPQHF. Combining the CDR3 with reference TRBV28 and TRBJ1-5 gives the whole variable domain DVKVTQSSRYLVKRTGEKVFLECVQDMDHENMFWYRQDPGLGLRLIYFSYDVKMKEKGDIPEGYSVSREKKERFSLILESASTNQTSMYLCASSKEYSNQPQHFGDGTRLSIL.

The V call is TRBV2, the J call TRBJ1-6; D gene ambiguous. V dropped 4 bases and J dropped 5 bases, with 12 bases sitting between them. This CDR3 contains 15 residues. The germline CDR1 and CDR2 sequences are SNHLY and FYNNEI. CDR3 residues: CASSVLGTNNSPLHF. In DNA form, the CDR3 reads TGTGCCAGCAGTGTCTTGGGCACCAATAATTCACCCCTCCACTTT.

V usage is TRBV5-5 and J usage is TRBJ2-7; the D is unclear. Trimming stripped 3 bases from V and 3 bases from J, with 7 bases between. This CDR3 has 12 amino acids. CDR1 is SGHKS and CDR2 is YYEKEE in the germline V gene (reference sequence). CDR3 sequence: CASSSPYYEQYF. CDR3 DNA sequence: TGTGCCAGCAGCTCCCCTTACTACGAGCAGTACTTC.

The gene calls are TRBV6-6 and TRBJ2-1; 7 bases map to TRBD2. From germline, CDR1 is MNHNY and CDR2 SVGAGI (reference sequence). The CDR3 is 13 amino acids. J lost 5 bases, V lost 8 bases, and 6 bases had no gene match. CDR3 in DNA: TGTGCCAGCGACAGACTAGCCAACAATGAGCAGTTCTTC. Translating it yields CASDRLANNEQFF.

This clone was seen a few times. The chain joins TRBV3-1 (or the pseudogene TRBV3-2) to TRBJ1-1; D gene uncertain. Per the germline V gene, CDR1 is LGHDT and CDR2 is YNNKEL (reference sequence). The CDR3 runs 18 residues. Trimming removed 1 base from V and 1 base from J, with 19 bases in between. CDR3 in DNA: TGTGCCAGCAGCCAAGTATTAGGTACGAGACTGGGGAACACTGAAGCTTTCTTT. Its translation: CASSQVLGTRLGNTEAFF.

The V call is TRBV2, the J call TRBJ2-5; 10 bases agree with TRBD1. Looked up from germline, CDR1 is SNHLY and CDR2 is FYNNEI. With V trimmed by 5 bases and J by 14 bases, 5 bases remained unmatched. The CDR3 sequence is 11 residues long. Here the CDR3 DNA reads TGTGCCAGCAGTTTGGGACAGGGGATCTACTTC. Its protein product is CASSLGQGIYF. The full variable domain, completed using reference TRBV2 and TRBJ2-5, is EPEVTQTPSHQVTQMGQEVILRCVPISNHLYFYWYRQILGQKVEFLVSFYNNEISEKSEIFDDQFSVERPDGSNFTLKIRSTKLEDSAMYFCASSLGQGIYFGPGTRLLVL.

The DNA for the CDR3 is TGCGCCAGCTGCAGTGCGGGGAGAACTAATGAAAAACTGTTTTTT. It encodes CASCSAGRTNEKLFF. The chain links TRBV5-1 to TRBJ1-4; D gene uncertain. Deletions cut 7 bases from V and 1 base from J, with 14 bases between. CDR3 length: 15 amino acids. Germline-derived CDR1 and CDR2 are SGHRS and YFSETQ.

The J gene is TRBJ2-7, the V gene TRBV21-1; the DNA was not compared with TRBD1, the D call given in the table. TRBV21-1 is a pseudogene locus. The CDR3 contains 16 residues. The CDR3 spells CASSTRDRGREYEQYF. CDR3 in DNA: TGTGCCAGCAGCACCCGGGACAGGGGGCGCGAATACGAGCAGTACTTC.

DNA for the CDR3: TGCGCCCAAGTAAGAGCGGGGTGGTTCGCCTGTACGCAGTATTTT. Its protein product is CAQVRAGWFACTQYF. The V call is TRBV5-1, the J call TRBJ2-3; 7 bases agree with TRBD2. Trimming at V came to 10 bases and at J to 8 bases, leaving 19 bases not matched to a gene. Germline values: CDR1 SGHRS, CDR2 YFSETQ. The CDR3 spans 15 residues.

The V and J genes are TRBV9 and TRBJ2-1; D ambiguous. Trimming took 3 bases from V and 6 from J, leaving 10 bases between them. Germline V lookup: CDR1 SGDLS, CDR2 YYNGEE. The CDR3 spans 13 residues. The CDR3 nucleotides are TGTGCCAGCAGCGCAAGGTGGGCCAATGAGCAGTTCTTC. As protein: CASSARWANEQFF.

This clone was counted only a few times. The rearrangement uses TRBV28 and TRBJ2-7, with 7 bases fitting TRBD1. With V trimmed by 6 bases and J by 3 bases, 2 bases remained unmatched. Germline V gene sequence: CDR1 MDHEN, CDR2 SYDVKM. The CDR3 is 12 residues long. The chain's CDR3 is CASRQGDYEQYF. The CDR3 bases are TGTGCCAGCAGGCAGGGGGACTACGAGCAGTACTTC. The whole variable domain, filled in from reference TRBV28 and TRBJ2-7, reads DVKVTQSSRYLVKRTGEKVFLECVQDMDHENMFWYRQDPGLGLRLIYFSYDVKMKEKGDIPEGYSVSREKKERFSLILESASTNQTSMYLCASRQGDYEQYFGPGTRLTVT.